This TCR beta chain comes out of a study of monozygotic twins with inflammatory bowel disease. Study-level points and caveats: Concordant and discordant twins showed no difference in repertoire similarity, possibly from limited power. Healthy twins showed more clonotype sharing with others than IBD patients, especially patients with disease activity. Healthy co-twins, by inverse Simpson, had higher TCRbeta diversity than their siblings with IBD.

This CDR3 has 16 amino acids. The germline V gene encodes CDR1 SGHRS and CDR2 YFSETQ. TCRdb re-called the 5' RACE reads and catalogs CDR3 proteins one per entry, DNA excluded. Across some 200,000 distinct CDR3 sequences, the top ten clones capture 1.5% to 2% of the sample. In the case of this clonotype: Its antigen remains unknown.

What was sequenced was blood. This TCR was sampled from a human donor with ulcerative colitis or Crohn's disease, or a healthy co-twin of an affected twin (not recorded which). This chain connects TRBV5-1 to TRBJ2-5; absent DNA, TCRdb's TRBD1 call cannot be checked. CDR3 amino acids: CASRPRRDRSQETQYF.